In its sample, the clone carrying this TCR beta chain was seen many times. Unmatched junction bases numbered 14, after V lost 5 bases and J lost 6 bases. The CDR3 runs to 16 residues. CDR1 SGHTA and CDR2 FQGNSA come from the germline V gene. This sample was included in a study of T-cell memory formation after mild COVID-19. TCRdb passed the 5' RACE reads through MiXCR, listing each CDR3 protein once. In the table there are roughly 15,000 distinct CDR3 sequences, 23% of which are singletons. The V and J genes are TRBV7-2 and TRBJ2-7; 9 bases agree with TRBD2. Sequencing used PBMCs or a T cell subset sorted from them (not recorded which). This TCR was recovered from a man aged 18-30 years who had mild COVID-19 (a few samples of this study predate the infection). Cell type and time point are not known. The CDR3 DNA sequence: TGTGCCAGCAGCCGCTTTCTAGCGGGGATAACACTCGAGCAGTACTTC. Its protein is CASSRFLAGITLEQYF.